This T cell receptor beta chain came from a study of T cells in localized non-small cell lung cancer. Germline V gene data show CDR1 as KGHSH and CDR2 as LQKENI. Losses at the gene ends were 4 bases for V and 8 bases for J; bases not matched to a gene: 11. The length of the CDR3 is 15 residues. TCRdb keeps only in-frame clones here, not all; method: immunoSEQ multiplex PCR. This sample yields some 19,000 clones, of which about 89% are seen a single time; about 4% belongs to the top ten. The chain carries TRBV18 and TRBJ2-1; 7 bases line up with TRBD1. Sample: peripheral blood, taken before any cancer treatment. The receptor was isolated from a male donor aged 60 or over with stage I squamous cell lung carcinoma. The CDR3 is CASSRLLRQGDEQFF. In nucleotides, the CDR3 is TGTGCCAGCTCACGATTACTTAGACAGGGCGATGAGCAGTTCTTC.